This note documents a single TCR beta chain sequence. Clones were read by immunoSEQ multiplex PCR, and TCRdb kept only the in-frame ones, dropping some. Of 66,000 or so clones listed, about 90% are singletons. This record comes from a study of T cell responses to AZD1222 COVID-19 vaccine. Unmatched junction bases numbered 4, after V lost 6 bases and J lost 1 base. Looked up from germline, CDR1 is SGHTA and CDR2 is FQGNSA. This CDR3 spans 15 amino acids. The genes are TRBV7-2 and TRBJ2-3, with TRBD2 matching over 10 bases. The TCR comes from an adult in good health. Sequencing used peripheral blood, obtained on day 0 of AZD1222 vaccination. Here the CDR3 DNA reads TGTGCCAGCAGACTTACTAGCGGGGGCACAGATACGCAGTATTTT. The encoded protein is CASRLTSGGTDTQYF.